This entry lists 13 T cell receptor beta chains sequenced from one sample in a study of graft-versus-host responses after intestinal transplantation (dated by TCRdb to 2020 to 2023). The receptor library was made with the immunoSEQ multiplex PCR assay. In its TCRdb copy, this immuneACCESS table keeps in-frame sequences only and misses some clones. Where compared with another copy, unresolved V genes explain less than half of these, and the others have no known cause. The sample records about 97,000 clones, 80% to 95% of which are singletons. The ten largest clonotypes hold roughly a sixth of the sample. Material: PBMCs, obtained around 450 days after intestinal transplant. The source of these receptors is a human patient who received an intestinal transplant, so some T cells may come from the graft donor.

This clone appeared a single time. This CDR3 reads CASTLTRTRPTLDTQYF. The CDR3 region has the DNA TGTGCCAGCACCCTGACAAGGACGAGGCCTACCCTAGATACGCAGTATTTT. The gene calls are TRBV7-9 and TRBJ2-3; D is unclear. The CDR3 is 17 amino acids. Germline V gene sequence: CDR1 SEHNR, CDR2 FQNEAQ (reference sequence). Trimming left V 7 bases short and J 5 bases short, with 25 bases between.

The chain uses TRBV2 and TRBJ2-3; TRBD2 matches 8 bases. Germline CDR1 and CDR2: SNHLY and FYNNEI. The CDR3 extends over 14 amino acids. With 10 bases clipped from V and 3 bases from J, the junction kept 9 bases outside the gene matches. CDR3 DNA: TGTGCCACCCCCGGGGGGGCAGCGACAGATACGCAGTATTTT. This encodes CATPGGAATDTQYF.

This sequence joins TRBV6-1 and TRBJ1-3, with TRBD1 matching over 7 bases. With 3 bases clipped from V and 0 bases from J, the junction kept 11 bases outside the gene matches. Germline CDR1 and CDR2: MNHNS and SASEGT. The CDR3 consists of 18 residues. CDR3 coding DNA: TGTGCCAGCAGTGACCCCCGGAAACAGGGGCACTCTGGAAACACCATATATTTT. Translated: CASSDPRKQGHSGNTIYF.

The CDR3 DNA is TGTGCCAGCATCCCGGGACAGGGGTCGACGAACACTGAAGCTTTCTTT. Its protein is CASIPGQGSTNTEAFF. This chain uses TRBV11-3 with TRBJ1-1, with 10 bases identical to TRBD1. V was clipped by 7 bases and J by 1 base; unmatched bases: 9. This CDR3 is built from 16 residues. Germline lookup yields CDR1 SGHNT and CDR2 YENEEA.

V usage is TRBV11-2 and J usage is TRBJ2-2; no clear D. V shed 5 bases and J shed 6 bases, with 10 bases lying between them. The CDR3 runs to 13 residues. The germline CDR1 and CDR2 sequences are SGHAT and FQNNGV. CDR3 sequence: CASSADSPGELFF. CDR3 DNA sequence: TGTGCCAGCAGCGCCGACTCCCCCGGGGAGCTGTTTTTT. The entire variable domain, with the rest obtained from reference TRBV11-2 and TRBJ2-2, is as follows: EAGVAQSPRYKIIEKRQSVAFWCNPISGHATLYWYQQILGQGPKLLIQFQNNGVVDDSQLPKDRFSAERLKGVDSTLKIQPAKLEDSAVYLCASSADSPGELFFGEGSRLTVL.

The J gene is TRBJ1-1, the V gene TRBV7-3; D is ambiguous. The CDR3 has 14 amino acids. V lost 0 bases, J lost 6 bases, and 11 bases lay in between. Germline V gene lookup returns CDR1 SGHTA and CDR2 FQGTGA. The CDR3 reads CASSLTYKDPEAFF. The DNA of the CDR3 is TGTGCCAGCAGCTTAACGTATAAGGACCCTGAAGCTTTCTTT.

The CDR3 region is CASSLALMRSSYNEQFF. The CDR3 DNA follows: TGCGCCAGCAGCTTGGCCCTGATGAGGAGCTCCTACAATGAGCAGTTCTTC. This rearrangement joins TRBV5-1 to TRBJ2-1; D gene uncertain. The CDR3 totals 17 residues. V was pared by 0 bases and J by 0 bases, with 13 bases between. Per the germline V gene, CDR1 is SGHRS and CDR2 is YFSETQ.

The sample holds a few counts of this clone. The chain links TRBV6-7 to TRBJ1-6; D perhaps matches TRBD1 (6 bases). TRBV6-7 is classed as an ORF, of uncertain function. CDR3 length: 15 residues. Trimming took 7 bases from V and 8 from J, leaving 18 bases between them. Written as DNA, the CDR3 is TGTGCCAGCACCGGCCCAGACAGGCGTTATTCACCCCTCCACTTT. It codes for CASTGPDRRYSPLHF.

V gene TRBV2 combines with J gene TRBJ2-3; 10 bases match TRBD2. Trimming at V came to 5 bases and at J to 6 bases, leaving 11 bases not matched to a gene. The CDR3 sequence is 16 residues long. Germline V CDR1 and CDR2: SNHLY, FYNNEI. This CDR3 reads CASSKKRAGGLDTQYF. The CDR3 DNA sequence: TGTGCCAGCAGTAAAAAACGAGCGGGGGGGCTGGATACGCAGTATTTT.

This clone was seen only once. The chain links TRBV15 to TRBJ2-7; weak D call: TRBD1 (6 bases). V shed 1 base and J shed 3 bases, with 25 bases lying between them. Germline V gene lookup returns CDR1 LNHNV and CDR2 YYDKDF (reference sequence). The CDR3 is 19 amino acids. The CDR3 sequence is CATSRALPDQGYPNYEQYF. The CDR3 coding sequence is TGTGCCACCAGCAGAGCCCTTCCAGACCAGGGGTATCCTAACTACGAGCAGTACTTC.

The chain combines TRBV7-2 with TRBJ2-3, with D unclear. V was trimmed by 2 bases and J by 1 base, leaving 13 bases between them. Germline loops: CDR1 SGHTA, CDR2 FQGNSA. The CDR3 loop spans 16 amino acids. The DNA of the CDR3 is TGTGCCAGCAGCTTATGGGCCTTACCTGGCACAGATACGCAGTATTTT. Protein sequence: CASSLWALPGTDTQYF.

This clone was seen only once. The gene calls are TRBV5-5 and TRBJ2-3; 9 bases line up with TRBD1. The CDR3 covers 14 residues. With V trimmed by 3 bases and J by 4 bases, 3 bases remained unmatched. The germline V gene has CDR1 SGHKS and CDR2 YYEKEE (reference sequence). CDR3 in amino acids: CASSSGQGPDTQYF. The CDR3 bases are TGTGCCAGCAGCTCGGGACAGGGCCCAGATACGCAGTATTTT.

V is TRBV10-3 and J is TRBJ2-7; the D is unclear. V lost 0 bases and J 0 bases, leaving 9 bases between the germline ends. The CDR3 is 15 amino acids. CDR1 and CDR2 (germline): ENHRY, SYGVKD. DNA of the CDR3: TGTGCCATCAGTGAGTCAGCAGCTAGCTCCTACGAGCAGTACTTC. As protein: CAISESAASSYEQYF.